The 3 T cell receptor beta chains presented below share a single source sample, sequenced in a study of T cell changes during pregnancy in multiple sclerosis (dated by TCRdb to 2018 to 2020). The method was the immunoSEQ multiplex PCR assay. This is the immuneACCESS table as TCRdb keeps it, with only in-frame sequences that have V and J called. A part of the clones is gone; compared with another copy, unresolved V genes explain less than half, and the rest is unexplained. In all, the sample holds under 70,000 clones, and 75% to 95% of those were seen once. Of the sample, approximately 0.45% is held by the ten largest clones. The sample was CD4+ T cells from peripheral blood mononuclear cells, taken after pregnancy. The receptors here all came from a female donor in good health, enrolled as a control in a pregnancy study.

This clone was observed a few times. CDR3 coding DNA: TGTGCCTGGAGCGCACCCTTTGTCTCAGTCCCTGAAGCTTTCTTT. Translated: CAWSAPFVSVPEAFF. The chain links TRBV30 to TRBJ1-1; D is unresolved. In germline, CDR1 is GTSNPN, CDR2 SVGIG (reference sequence). Trimming removed 3 bases at V and 6 bases at J, with 20 bases between. This CDR3 region has 15 residues.

The gene calls are TRBV7-2 and TRBJ2-2; D perhaps matches TRBD1 (5 bases). V lost 7 bases to trimming and J lost 8 bases, with 14 bases between them. Germline assignment: CDR1 SGHTA and CDR2 FQGNSA. The CDR3 totals 13 residues. The CDR3 here is CASTSRVAGELFF. CDR3 in DNA: TGTGCCAGCACCTCCAGGGTGGCGGGGGAGCTGTTTTTT.

The chain carries TRBV7-2 and TRBJ2-7, with 12 nucleotides matching TRBD2. CDR1 SGHTA and CDR2 FQGNSA come from the germline V gene. This CDR3 has 16 residues. J gave up 2 bases and V 5 bases, and 7 bases lay outside the gene matches. Here the CDR3 reads CASSEASGGAPYEQYF. The CDR3 DNA reads TGTGCCAGCAGCGAAGCTAGCGGGGGGGCCCCCTACGAGCAGTACTTC.